This T cell receptor (beta chain) was identified during a study of blood T cell repertoires in COVID-19. Study information: T cells, B-cell-depleted T cells, or PBMCs provided the cDNA or gDNA that served as material.

Methods used by the authors: Nucleated cell counts were estimated from reference gene primer amplification. Here immunoSEQ multiplex PCR was the method, and the copy in TCRdb shows in-frame clones only, minus some. V, J and clone size derive from that table, while D and trimming were established from the DNA sequence. The table records approximately 250,000 clones, 70% to 90% of them present only once. This clonotype was obtained from a woman aged 40 to 50 with acute COVID-19. The sample comprised PBMCs or T cells enriched from blood (not recorded which).

CDR3 loop: CASSYLAGRDEQFF. The CDR3 nucleotides read TGTGCCAGCAGTTATCTAGCGGGAAGGGATGAGCAGTTCTTC. The genes are TRBV2 and TRBJ2-1; 9 nucleotides agree with TRBD2. CDR1 is SNHLY and CDR2 is FYNNEI in the germline V gene. The trim removed 5 bases at V and 8 bases at J, leaving 7 bases unmatched. The CDR3 extends over 14 amino acids.